One and the same sample provided the 26 T cell receptor beta chains below, sequenced in a study of CD8 T cells in Susac syndrome. When the RNA was reverse transcribed, random hexamers were used with an input of roughly 0.45 to 1 ug. TCRdb reprocessed the immunoSEQ multiplex PCR reads with MiXCR, giving one entry per CDR3 protein. The sample lists 250,000 to 300,000 distinct CDR3 sequences; 70% to 90% were seen once. Sequencing was done on a sample of CD8+ T cells from PBMCs. These receptors originate from a human donor with multiple sclerosis.

The CDR3 DNA reads as TGTGCCAGCAGTTTACTGGGGGCGAGTGAGACCCAGTACTTC. As protein: CASSLLGASETQYF. V usage is TRBV27 and J usage is TRBJ2-5; a weak D match, TRBD1 (6 bases). Deletions cut 2 bases from V and 5 bases from J, with 12 bases between. The germline V gene encodes CDR1 MNHEY and CDR2 SMNVEV (reference sequence). CDR3 length: 14 residues.

This chain joins TRBV9 and TRBJ1-2, with D possibly matching TRBD1 (5 bases). CDR1 is SGDLS, CDR2 YYNGEE, per germline. The V end was cut by 5 bases, the J end by 4 bases, with 9 bases between. The CDR3 sequence is 12 residues long. CDR3 DNA sequence: TGTGCCAGCAGAGGAGACAGCTATGGCTACACCTTC. Translated: CASRGDSYGYTF.

The chain has TRBV29-1 and TRBJ2-1; D is unresolved. The CDR3 has 11 amino acids. Trimming shortened V by 4 bases and J by 10 bases, and 11 bases separated the two germline ends. Germline V CDR1 and CDR2: SQVTM, ANQGSEA. The CDR3 nucleotides read TGCAGCGTTGTTAGTACGCGGGAGCAGTTCTTC. It yields the protein CSVVSTREQFF.

This clonotype was seen a few times. The chain employs TRBV6-1 and TRBJ1-2, with 7 bases fitting TRBD1. With 2 bases clipped from V and 6 bases from J, the junction kept 9 bases outside the gene matches. CDR1 and CDR2 (germline): MNHNS, SASEGT. The CDR3 spans 15 residues. The CDR3 reads CASSERRGGGNGYTF. The CDR3 region has the DNA TGTGCCAGCAGTGAACGCCGAGGGGGCGGGAATGGCTACACCTTC.

This clonotype was found once. The rearrangement uses TRBV6-5 and TRBJ2-1, with TRBD2 matching 8 bases. Looked up from germline, CDR1 is MNHEY and CDR2 is SVGAGI. With 2 bases clipped from V and 3 bases from J, the junction kept 6 bases outside the gene matches. The CDR3 covers 16 residues. The CDR3 region is CASSYKRETYYNEQFF. The CDR3 nucleotides are TGTGCCAGCAGTTACAAGCGGGAGACTTACTACAATGAGCAGTTCTTC.

This clonotype was recorded only once. The V call is TRBV27, the J call TRBJ2-1; the D is unclear. There are 11 residues in the CDR3. V was clipped by 8 bases and J by 11 bases, with 13 bases between them. Germline lookup yields CDR1 MNHEY and CDR2 SMNVEV (reference sequence). The CDR3 DNA reads TGTGCCAGCGGCAATCGGTTAAAGCAGTTCTTC. Amino acid sequence: CASGNRLKQFF.

This clonotype was seen more than once but under ten times. The chain recombines TRBV6-1 with TRBJ2-7, with TRBD2 matching over 10 bases. Germline lookup yields CDR1 MNHNS and CDR2 SASEGT. This CDR3 is 15 amino acids long. V trimming: 1 base; J trimming: 4 bases; junction bases outside the gene matches: 4. As DNA, the CDR3 is TGTGCCAGCAGTGAAGTAGCTAGCGGGAGTTACGAGCAGTACTTC. Translated, it gives CASSEVASGSYEQYF.

In this sample, this clonotype turned up a few times. The chain couples TRBV5-6 to TRBJ2-1; 7 nucleotides match TRBD2. Germline lookup yields CDR1 SGHDT and CDR2 YYEEEE. The CDR3 extends over 15 amino acids. The V gene end was trimmed by 1 base and the J gene end by 4 bases; junction bases not matched to a gene: 5. For the CDR3, the DNA is TGTGCCAGCAGCTTGTTGTGGGGGGGATACAATGAGCAGTTCTTC. Its translation: CASSLLWGGYNEQFF.

The rearrangement uses TRBV4-1 and TRBJ2-3; D is unresolved. The CDR3 runs 14 residues. Deletions cut 0 bases from V and 6 bases from J, with 10 bases between. Germline V gene lookup returns CDR1 MGHRA and CDR2 YSYEKL. The DNA of the CDR3 is TGCGCCAGCAGCCAAGAACCCGTGGGGGATACGCAGTATTTT. Translating it yields CASSQEPVGDTQYF.

This chain uses TRBV5-1 with TRBJ2-3; possible D gene TRBD1, 5 bases. The germline CDR1 and CDR2 sequences are SGHRS and YFSETQ. The ends were cut back, 1 base at V and 2 bases at J, with 11 bases in the middle. CDR3 size: 15 residues. The CDR3 region is CASSLKGHATDTQYF. CDR3 coding DNA: TGCGCCAGCAGCTTGAAGGGGCATGCCACAGATACGCAGTATTTT.

The chain combines TRBV5-1 with TRBJ2-2; 9 bases align to TRBD1. Losses at the gene ends were 1 base for V and 5 bases for J; bases not matched to a gene: 6. The germline CDR1 and CDR2 sequences are SGHRS and YFSETQ. The CDR3 totals 16 residues. For the CDR3, the DNA is TGCGCCAGCAGCTTGACAGGGGGCGGTGTGACCGGGGAGCTGTTTTTT. This encodes CASSLTGGGVTGELFF.

The V gene is TRBV9, the J gene TRBJ2-1; possibly TRBD1 or TRBD2 for D (5 bases each). Trimming removed 0 bases at V and 7 bases at J, with 14 bases between. This CDR3 comprises 15 residues. CDR1 is SGDLS and CDR2 is YYNGEE in the germline V gene. CDR3 amino acids: CASSVERGARNEQFF. The CDR3 DNA is TGTGCCAGCAGCGTAGAGAGGGGCGCAAGGAATGAGCAGTTCTTC.

DNA of the CDR3: TGTGCCAGCAGTGCCCCCGATACGCAGTATTTT. Amino acids: CASSAPDTQYF. The rearrangement joins TRBV2 to TRBJ2-3; D remains ambiguous. V shed 4 bases and J shed 6 bases, with 5 bases lying between them. The germline gives CDR1 SNHLY, CDR2 FYNNEI. This CDR3 contains 11 residues.

The genes are TRBV29-1 and TRBJ2-2, with D possibly TRBD1 on 5 matching bases. The CDR3 has 11 residues. V was clipped by 4 bases and J by 5 bases, with 5 bases between them. Germline-derived CDR1 and CDR2 are SQVTM and ANQGSEA. The CDR3 coding sequence is TGCAGCGTTGCAGGGACCGGGGAGCTGTTTTTT. It translates to CSVAGTGELFF.

As regards this clonotype: An end of the junction differs from the germline gene, which may be a read error. The chain couples TRBV18 to TRBJ2-3; TRBD2 aligns across 13 bases. Germline V gene data show CDR1 as KGHSH and CDR2 as LQKENI. This CDR3 comprises 18 residues. This CDR3 reads CASSSPISGLAGRDTQYF. The CDR3 nucleotides read TGTGCCAGCTCATCACCGATATCGGGACTAGCGGGAAGGGATACGCAGTATTTT.

The J gene is TRBJ2-1, the V gene TRBV5-4; the D gene is possibly TRBD2 (5 bases). From germline, CDR1 is SGHNT and CDR2 YYREEE (reference sequence). The CDR3 sequence is 15 residues long. V was clipped by 1 base and J by 6 bases, with 14 bases between them. The CDR3 loop is CASSLLGVSRNEQFF. The DNA of the CDR3 is TGTGCCAGCAGCTTGCTGGGAGTCTCTCGCAATGAGCAGTTCTTC.

Only one count was recorded for this clonotype. V and J are TRBV9 and TRBJ2-2; the D is unclear. Trimming cost V 0 bases and J 8 bases, with 5 bases left between them. From germline, CDR1 is SGDLS and CDR2 YYNGEE. The CDR3 is 12 amino acids. This CDR3 is CASSVDRGELFF. CDR3 DNA sequence: TGTGCCAGCAGCGTAGACCGAGGGGAGCTGTTTTTT. The whole variable domain, filled in from reference TRBV9 and TRBJ2-2, reads DSGVTQTPKHLITATGQRVTLRCSPRSGDLSVYWYQQSLDQGLQFLIQYYNGEERAKGNILERFSAQQFPDLHSELNLSSLELGDSALYFCASSVDRGELFFGEGSRLTVL.

The chain joins TRBV5-4 to TRBJ2-1; no definite D call. CDR3 size: 11 residues. The V gene lost 10 bases and the J gene lost 4 bases, with 9 bases spanning the gap. Germline V gene data show CDR1 as SGHNT and CDR2 as YYREEE (reference sequence). Here the CDR3 reads CAVWGYNEQFF. Here the CDR3 DNA reads TGTGCCGTGTGGGGTTACAATGAGCAGTTCTTC.

This chain joins TRBV6-6 and TRBJ2-5, with D possibly being TRBD1 (6 bases). Germline CDR1 MNHNY, CDR2 SVGAGI (reference sequence). The CDR3 consists of 15 residues. Deletions cut 4 bases from V and 2 bases from J, with 14 bases between. The CDR3 coding sequence is TGTGCCAGCAGTTCGCGCCGAGGGGGACAAGAGACCCAGTACTTC. It translates to CASSSRRGGQETQYF.

In this sample, this clonotype turned up once. The gene calls are TRBV30 and TRBJ2-7; the D is unclear. V gave up 0 bases and J gave up 4 bases, with 13 bases separating them. The CDR3 is 14 amino acids. Germline lookup yields CDR1 GTSNPN and CDR2 SVGIG (reference sequence). CDR3 residues: CAWSVVLGRYEQYF. In DNA form, the CDR3 reads TGTGCCTGGAGTGTCGTCCTAGGTCGGTACGAGCAGTACTTC.

The gene calls are TRBV5-6 and TRBJ2-1; D uncertain. Germline V gene data show CDR1 as SGHDT and CDR2 as YYEEEE. Trimming took off 5 bases at V and 6 bases at J, with 9 bases between the two ends. The CDR3 has 12 amino acids. CDR3 coding DNA: TGTGCCAGCAGGTTAGGACCCAATGAGCAGTTCTTC. The encoded protein is CASRLGPNEQFF.

CDR3 protein: CASSLKGSDTQYF. In DNA form, the CDR3 reads TGTGCCAGCAGCTTAAAGGGAAGTGATACGCAGTATTTT. This chain uses TRBV7-2 with TRBJ2-3; no definite D call. The ends were cut back, 2 bases at V and 6 bases at J, with 9 bases in the middle. The CDR3 runs 13 residues. Germline CDR1 reads SGHTA; CDR2 reads FQGNSA.

This chain joins TRBV28 and TRBJ2-7, with a weak D call TRBD2 (5 bases). V dropped 6 bases and J dropped 0 bases, with 12 bases sitting between them. The CDR3 has 14 amino acids. Germline values: CDR1 MDHEN, CDR2 SYDVKM. For the CDR3, the DNA is TGTGCCAGCAGCGGTGCGGGCTCCTCCTACGAGCAGTACTTC. The encoded protein is CASSGAGSSYEQYF.

This rearrangement joins TRBV9 to TRBJ2-4; tentatively, D is TRBD2 (6 bases). Trimming shortened V by 3 bases and J by 6 bases, and 7 bases separated the two germline ends. The CDR3 contains 12 residues. In germline, CDR1 is SGDLS, CDR2 YYNGEE. The DNA of the CDR3 is TGTGCCAGCAGCGAGGGAGGAAACATTCAGTACTTC. Protein: CASSEGGNIQYF.

This chain links TRBV4-2 with TRBJ2-1; 15 nucleotides agree with TRBD2. The CDR3 spans 18 residues. The germline gives CDR1 LGHNA, CDR2 YNFKEQ. Losses at the gene ends were 2 bases for V and 9 bases for J; bases not matched to a gene: 11. CDR3 bases: TGTGCCAGCAGCCAACCGCTCAGGACTAGCGGGAGGGGTCGTGAGCAGTTCTTC. Protein product: CASSQPLRTSGRGREQFF.

To note about this clonotype: Germline is not matched at one junction end, which may reflect a read error. The rearrangement links TRBV20-1 to TRBJ1-2; the D is unclear. This CDR3 has 11 residues. The germline gives CDR1 DFQATT, CDR2 SNEGSKA (reference sequence). Here the CDR3 DNA reads TGCAGTGCTAGAGAAGGACGAGTTTTCGCCTTC. Amino acid sequence: CSAREGRVFAF.